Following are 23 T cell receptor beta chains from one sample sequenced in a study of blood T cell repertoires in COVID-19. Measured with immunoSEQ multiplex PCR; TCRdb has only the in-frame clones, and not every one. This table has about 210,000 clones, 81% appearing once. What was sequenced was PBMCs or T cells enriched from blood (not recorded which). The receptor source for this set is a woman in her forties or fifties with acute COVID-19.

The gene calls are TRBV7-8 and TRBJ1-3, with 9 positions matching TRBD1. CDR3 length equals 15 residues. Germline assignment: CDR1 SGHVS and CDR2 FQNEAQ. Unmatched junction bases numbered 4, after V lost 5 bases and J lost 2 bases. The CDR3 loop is CASSQRTGAGNTIYF. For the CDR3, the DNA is TGTGCCAGCAGCCAGAGGACAGGGGCTGGAAACACCATATATTTT.

CDR3 residues: CASSKEVGTVPYEQYF. CDR3 DNA: TGTGCCAGCAGCAAAGAAGTGGGGACTGTACCCTACGAGCAGTACTTC. This chain joins TRBV21-1 and TRBJ2-7; the tabulated D call, TRBD2, remains unverified against the DNA. TRBV21-1 is deemed a pseudogene. This CDR3 has 16 amino acids.

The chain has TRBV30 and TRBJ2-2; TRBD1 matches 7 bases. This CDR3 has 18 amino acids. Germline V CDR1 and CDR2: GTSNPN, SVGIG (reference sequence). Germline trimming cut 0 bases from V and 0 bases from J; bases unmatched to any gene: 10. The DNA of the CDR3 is TGTGCCTGGAGTGTACTTGGCAGGGGGATTTCGAACACCGGGGAGCTGTTTTTT. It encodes CAWSVLGRGISNTGELFF.

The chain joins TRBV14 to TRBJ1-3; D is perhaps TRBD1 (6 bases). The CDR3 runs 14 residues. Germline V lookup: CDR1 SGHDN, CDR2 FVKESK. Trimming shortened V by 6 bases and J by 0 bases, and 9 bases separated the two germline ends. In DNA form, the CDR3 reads TGTGCCAGCAGAAAACAGGGCTCTGGAAACACCATATATTTT. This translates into CASRKQGSGNTIYF.

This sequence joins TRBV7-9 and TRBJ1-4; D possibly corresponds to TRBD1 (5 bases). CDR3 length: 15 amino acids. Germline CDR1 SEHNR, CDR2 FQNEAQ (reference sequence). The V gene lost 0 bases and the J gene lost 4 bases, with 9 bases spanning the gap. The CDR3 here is CASSLAATVNEKLFF. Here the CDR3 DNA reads TGTGCCAGCAGCTTAGCTGCGACAGTTAATGAAAAACTGTTTTTT.

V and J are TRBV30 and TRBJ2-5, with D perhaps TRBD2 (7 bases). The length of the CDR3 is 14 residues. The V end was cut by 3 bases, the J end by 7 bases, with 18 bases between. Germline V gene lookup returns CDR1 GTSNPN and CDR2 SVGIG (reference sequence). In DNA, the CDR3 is TGTGCCTGGAGCAGCGGGATTCTAGGGGGGACCCAGTACTTC. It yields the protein CAWSSGILGGTQYF.

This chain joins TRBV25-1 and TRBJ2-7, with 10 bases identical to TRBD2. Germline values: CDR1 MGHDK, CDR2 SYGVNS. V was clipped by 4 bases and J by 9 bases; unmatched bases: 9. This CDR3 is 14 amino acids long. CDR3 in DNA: TGTGCCAGCAGTGGGAGCGGGAGGGCCTATGGGCAGTACTTC. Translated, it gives CASSGSGRAYGQYF.

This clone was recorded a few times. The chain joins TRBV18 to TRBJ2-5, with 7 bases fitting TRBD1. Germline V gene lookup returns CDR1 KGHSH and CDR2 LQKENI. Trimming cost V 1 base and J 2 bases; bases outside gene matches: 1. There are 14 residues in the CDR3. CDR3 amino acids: CASSPQGQQETQYF. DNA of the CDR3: TGTGCCAGCTCACCACAGGGACAGCAAGAGACCCAGTACTTC.

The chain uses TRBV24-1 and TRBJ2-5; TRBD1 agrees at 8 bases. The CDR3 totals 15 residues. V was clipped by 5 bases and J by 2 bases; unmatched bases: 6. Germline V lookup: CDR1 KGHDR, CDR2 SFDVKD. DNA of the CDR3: TGTGCCACCAGTGGGGTACAGGGGGGTCAAGAGACCCAGTACTTC. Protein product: CATSGVQGGQETQYF.

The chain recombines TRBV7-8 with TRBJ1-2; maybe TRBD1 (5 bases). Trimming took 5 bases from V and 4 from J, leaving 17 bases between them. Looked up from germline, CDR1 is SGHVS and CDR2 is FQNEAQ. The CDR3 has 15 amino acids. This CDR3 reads CASSPSLGQGYGYTF. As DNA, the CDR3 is TGTGCCAGCAGCCCCTCCCTCGGACAAGGCTATGGCTACACCTTC.

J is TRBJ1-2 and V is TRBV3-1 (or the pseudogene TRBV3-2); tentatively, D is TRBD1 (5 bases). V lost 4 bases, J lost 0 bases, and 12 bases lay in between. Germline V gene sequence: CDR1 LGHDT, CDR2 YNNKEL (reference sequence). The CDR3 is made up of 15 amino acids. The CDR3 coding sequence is TGTGCCAGCAGCCTTCGGACAAGTGCTAACTATGGCTACACCTTC. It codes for CASSLRTSANYGYTF.

CDR3 residues: CASITSTDTQYF. DNA for the CDR3: TGTGCCAGCATTACTAGCACAGATACGCAGTATTTT. V gene TRBV6-5 combines with J gene TRBJ2-3; unclear D gene. The CDR3 runs 12 residues. The ends were cut back, 7 bases at V and 0 bases at J, with 5 bases in the middle. CDR1 and CDR2 from the germline V gene are MNHEY and SVGAGI.

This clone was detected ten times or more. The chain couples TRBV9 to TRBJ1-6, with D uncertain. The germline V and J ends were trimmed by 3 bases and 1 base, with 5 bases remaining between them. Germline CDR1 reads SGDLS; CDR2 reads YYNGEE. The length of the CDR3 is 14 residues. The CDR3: CASSALSYNSPLHF. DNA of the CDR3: TGTGCCAGCAGCGCGCTATCCTATAATTCACCCCTCCACTTT. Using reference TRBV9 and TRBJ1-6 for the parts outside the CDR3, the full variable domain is DSGVTQTPKHLITATGQRVTLRCSPRSGDLSVYWYQQSLDQGLQFLIQYYNGEERAKGNILERFSAQQFPDLHSELNLSSLELGDSALYFCASSALSYNSPLHFGNGTRLTVT.

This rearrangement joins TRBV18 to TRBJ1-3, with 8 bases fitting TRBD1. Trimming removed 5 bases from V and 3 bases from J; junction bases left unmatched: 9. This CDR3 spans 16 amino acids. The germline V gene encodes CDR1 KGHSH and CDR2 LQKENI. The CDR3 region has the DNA TGTGCCAGCTCAAACCAGGGGGCACTAGGTGGAAACACCATATATTTT. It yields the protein CASSNQGALGGNTIYF.

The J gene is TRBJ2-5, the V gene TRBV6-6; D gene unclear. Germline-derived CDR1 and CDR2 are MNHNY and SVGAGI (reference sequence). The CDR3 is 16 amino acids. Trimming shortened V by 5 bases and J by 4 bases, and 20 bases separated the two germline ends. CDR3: CASSPSKGGRGETQYF. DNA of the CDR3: TGTGCCAGCAGTCCCTCCAAAGGTGGCAGAGGAGAGACCCAGTACTTC.

The CDR3 sequence is CASSLAGAPEAFF. The CDR3 bases are TGTGCCAGCAGCTTAGCAGGGGCTCCTGAAGCTTTCTTT. The chain employs TRBV7-9 and TRBJ1-1, with a weak D call TRBD1 (5 bases). Germline CDR1 and CDR2: SEHNR and FQNEAQ (reference sequence). The CDR3 runs to 13 residues. Trimming removed 0 bases at V and 6 bases at J, with 8 bases between.

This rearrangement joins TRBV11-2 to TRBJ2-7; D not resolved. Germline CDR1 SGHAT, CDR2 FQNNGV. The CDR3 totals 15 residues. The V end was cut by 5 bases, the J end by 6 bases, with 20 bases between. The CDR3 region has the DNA TGTGCCAGCAGCCCGCGGATCGATCCGTGGCCCGAGCAGTACTTC. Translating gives CASSPRIDPWPEQYF.

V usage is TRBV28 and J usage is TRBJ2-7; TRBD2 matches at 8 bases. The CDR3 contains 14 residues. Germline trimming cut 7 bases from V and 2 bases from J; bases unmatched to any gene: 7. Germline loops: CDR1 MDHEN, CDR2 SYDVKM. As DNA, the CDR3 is TGTGCCAGCAACGTAGCGGGAACACCCTACGAGCAGTACTTC. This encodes CASNVAGTPYEQYF.

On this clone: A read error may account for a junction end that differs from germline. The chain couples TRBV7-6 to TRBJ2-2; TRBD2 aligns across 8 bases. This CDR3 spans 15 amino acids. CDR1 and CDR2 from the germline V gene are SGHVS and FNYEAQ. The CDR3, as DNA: TGTGTCAGCAGACCGGGACTAGGCTTTGGCGGGGAGCTGTTTTTT. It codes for CVSRPGLGFGGELFF.

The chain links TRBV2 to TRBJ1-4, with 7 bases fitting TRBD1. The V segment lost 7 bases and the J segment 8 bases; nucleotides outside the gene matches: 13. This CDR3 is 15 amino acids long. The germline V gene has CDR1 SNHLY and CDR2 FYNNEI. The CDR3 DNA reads TGTGCCAGCATGCGACAGGGAGGCCCCAACGAAAAACTGTTTTTT. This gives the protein CASMRQGGPNEKLFF.

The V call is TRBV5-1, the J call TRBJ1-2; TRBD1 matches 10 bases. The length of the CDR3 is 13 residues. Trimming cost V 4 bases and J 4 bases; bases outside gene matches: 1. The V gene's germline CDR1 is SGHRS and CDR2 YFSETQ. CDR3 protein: CASSRDRGYGYTF. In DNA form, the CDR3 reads TGCGCCAGCAGCCGGGACAGGGGCTATGGCTACACCTTC.

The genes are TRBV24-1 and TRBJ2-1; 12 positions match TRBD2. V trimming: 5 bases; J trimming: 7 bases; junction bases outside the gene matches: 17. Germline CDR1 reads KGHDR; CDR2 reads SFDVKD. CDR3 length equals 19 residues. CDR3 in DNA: TGTGCCACCAGTGGACTTTTGGGTTTGGCTAGCGGGAGGGGTAATGAGCAGTTCTTC. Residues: CATSGLLGLASGRGNEQFF.

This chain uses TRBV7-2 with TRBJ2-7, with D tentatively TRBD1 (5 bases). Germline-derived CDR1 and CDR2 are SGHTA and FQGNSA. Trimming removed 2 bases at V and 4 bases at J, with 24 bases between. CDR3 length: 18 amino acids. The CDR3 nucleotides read TGTGCCAGCAGCTTAATTGGGTTCGTGGCAGGGCCTCGTTACGAGCAGTACTTC. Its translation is CASSLIGFVAGPRYEQYF.